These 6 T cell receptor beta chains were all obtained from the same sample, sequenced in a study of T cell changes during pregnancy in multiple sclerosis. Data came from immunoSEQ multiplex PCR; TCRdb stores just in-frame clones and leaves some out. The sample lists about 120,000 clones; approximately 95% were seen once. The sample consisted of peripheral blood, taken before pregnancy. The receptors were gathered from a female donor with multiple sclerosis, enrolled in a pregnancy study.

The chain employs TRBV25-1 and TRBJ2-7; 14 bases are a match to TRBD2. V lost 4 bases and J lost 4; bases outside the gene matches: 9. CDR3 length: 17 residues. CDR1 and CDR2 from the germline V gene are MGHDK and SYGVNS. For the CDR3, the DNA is TGTGCCAGCAGTGCCCCCGGGACTAGCGGGGGCGAGTACGAGCAGTACTTC. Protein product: CASSAPGTSGGEYEQYF.

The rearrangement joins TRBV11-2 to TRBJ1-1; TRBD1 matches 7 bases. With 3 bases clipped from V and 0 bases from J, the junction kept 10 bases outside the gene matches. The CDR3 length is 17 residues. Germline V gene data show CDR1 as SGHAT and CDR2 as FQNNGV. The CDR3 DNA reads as TGTGCCAGCAGCTTTAGGGCAGGGGGAGGTGTGAACACTGAAGCTTTCTTT. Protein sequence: CASSFRAGGGVNTEAFF.

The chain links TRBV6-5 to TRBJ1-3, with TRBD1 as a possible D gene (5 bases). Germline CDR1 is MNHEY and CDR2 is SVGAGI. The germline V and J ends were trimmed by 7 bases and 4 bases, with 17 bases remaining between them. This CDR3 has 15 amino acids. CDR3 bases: TGTGCCAGCACCGTCGACAGCTCCGCCGGAAACACCATATATTTT. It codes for CASTVDSSAGNTIYF.

The CDR3 DNA follows: TGTGCCTGGAACCGGGAAAGTAATGAAAAACTGTTTTTT. This translates into CAWNRESNEKLFF. The J gene is TRBJ1-4, the V gene TRBV30; no clear D. Germline CDR1 reads GTSNPN; CDR2 reads SVGIG (reference sequence). There are 13 residues in the CDR3. V was trimmed by 4 bases and J by 4 bases, leaving 10 bases between them.

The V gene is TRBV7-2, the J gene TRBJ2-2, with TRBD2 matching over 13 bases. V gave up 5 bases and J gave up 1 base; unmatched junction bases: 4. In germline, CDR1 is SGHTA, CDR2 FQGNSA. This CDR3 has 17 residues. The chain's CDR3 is CASSLRTSGGNTGELFF. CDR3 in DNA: TGTGCCAGCAGCCTTAGGACTAGCGGGGGGAACACCGGGGAGCTGTTTTTT.

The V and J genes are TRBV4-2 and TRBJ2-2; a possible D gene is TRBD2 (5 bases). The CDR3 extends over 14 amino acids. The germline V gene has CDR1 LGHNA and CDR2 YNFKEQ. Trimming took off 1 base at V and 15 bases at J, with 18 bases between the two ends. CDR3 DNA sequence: TGTGCCAGCAGCCAAGGACGGACTTCGGCAGTGATGTTTTTT. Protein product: CASSQGRTSAVMFF.